The 23 T cell receptor beta chains reported below all come from one sample, sequenced in a study of spatial heterogeneity in lung cancer. Broader study findings: Mutation tallies in tumors tracked expanded intratumoral alpha and beta TCR counts.

These TCRs are of unknown antigen specificity. TCRdb used MiXCR to reprocess the 5' RACE reads, holding one entry per CDR3 protein. Here the sample spans tens of thousands of distinct CDR3 sequences, 4% to 5.5% being singletons. Regarding time point: sample taken at primary tumor resection. This specimen consisted of lung tumor tissue, obtained at surgery. These receptors originate from a male donor with early-stage non-small cell lung cancer.

This clonotype was recorded at least ten times. V usage is TRBV5-1 and J usage is TRBJ2-3; the D is unclear. V gave up 0 bases and J gave up 2 bases, with 7 bases separating them. CDR1 and CDR2 from the germline V gene are SGHRS and YFSETQ. This CDR3 has 14 amino acids. The CDR3 region has the DNA TGCGCCAGCAGCTTGGACCGATTCACAGATACGCAGTATTTT. Translated, it gives CASSLDRFTDTQYF. The full variable domain, rest sourced from reference TRBV5-1 and TRBJ2-3, is KAGVTQTPRYLIKTRGQQVTLSCSPISGHRSVSWYQQTPGQGLQFLFEYFSETQRNKGNFPGRFSGRQFSNSRSEMNVSTLELGDSALYLCASSLDRFTDTQYFGPGTRLTVL.

This clonotype was counted many times. This chain connects TRBV4-1 to TRBJ2-2; no reliable D call. The V and J ends lost 2 bases and 5 bases respectively, with 9 bases between them. Germline CDR1 reads MGHRA; CDR2 reads YSYEKL. This CDR3 contains 14 residues. CDR3 loop: CASSQIGSTGELFF. In DNA, the CDR3 is TGCGCCAGCAGCCAAATTGGGTCAACCGGGGAGCTGTTTTTT.

This clonotype has at least ten counts. The rearrangement links TRBV12-3 or TRBV12-4 to TRBJ1-2, with a weak D call TRBD1 (6 bases). The CDR3 has 15 amino acids. With 5 bases removed from V and 1 base from J, the gap between germline ends came to 14 bases. The CDR3 DNA reads TGTGCCAGCAGTCCAAATGGACAGATTAACTATGGCTACACCTTC. Translating gives CASSPNGQINYGYTF.

This clonotype was observed many times. The chain combines TRBV5-1 with TRBJ1-5; D remains ambiguous. Germline assignment: CDR1 SGHRS and CDR2 YFSETQ. Trimming pared 4 bases from V and 2 bases from J, leaving 10 bases between. The CDR3 runs to 14 residues. CDR3 region: CASSMDPRNQPQHF. The CDR3 region has the DNA TGCGCCAGCAGCATGGACCCCCGCAATCAGCCCCAGCATTTT.

This clonotype has a count of ten or more. The rearrangement uses TRBV7-3 and TRBJ2-5; D unclear. The germline V gene encodes CDR1 SGHTA and CDR2 FQGTGA. Deletions cut 2 bases from V and 5 bases from J, with 18 bases between. The CDR3 loop spans 16 amino acids. The CDR3 nucleotides are TGTGCCAGCAGCTTAGGGCGAAGATCAGATTCGGAGACCCAGTACTTC. This encodes CASSLGRRSDSETQYF. Full variable domain (missing parts from reference TRBV7-3 and TRBJ2-5): GAGVSQTPSNKVTEKGKYVELRCDPISGHTALYWYRQSLGQGPEFLIYFQGTGAADDSGLPNDRFFAVRPEGSVSTLKIQRTERGDSAVYLCASSLGRRSDSETQYFGPGTRLLVL.

This clonotype has ten or more counts. V is TRBV28 and J is TRBJ1-5; D gene unclear. In germline, CDR1 is MDHEN, CDR2 SYDVKM. V lost 9 bases and J lost 0, with 9 bases in between. The CDR3 length is 13 residues. Here the CDR3 DNA reads TGTGCCAGTGAGGCGTTTAGCAATCAGCCCCAGCATTTT. Amino acid sequence: CASEAFSNQPQHF.

This clonotype has just a few counts. The chain employs TRBV7-8 and TRBJ1-4; TRBD1 matches at 8 bases. Germline CDR1 reads SGHVS; CDR2 reads FQNEAQ. V shed 4 bases and J 4 bases; nucleotides not matched to a gene: 2. The CDR3 contains 14 residues. The CDR3 region is CASSSDRVNEKLFF. CDR3 sequence (DNA): TGTGCCAGCAGCTCGGACAGGGTTAATGAAAAACTGTTTTTT. The full variable domain, rest sourced from reference TRBV7-8 and TRBJ1-4, is GAGVSQSPRYKVAKRGQDVALRCDPISGHVSLFWYQQALGQGPEFLTYFQNEAQLDKSGLPSDRFFAERPEGSVSTLKIQRTQQEDSAVYLCASSSDRVNEKLFFGSGTQLSVL.

The sample holds many counts of this clonotype. The chain joins TRBV7-2 to TRBJ2-5; 7 bases agree with TRBD1. V lost 1 base, J lost 5 bases, and 4 bases stayed unmatched. The germline V gene encodes CDR1 SGHTA and CDR2 FQGNSA. The CDR3 spans 14 residues. The CDR3 coding sequence is TGTGCCAGCAGCTTAGACGGGACAGCCGAGACCCAGTACTTC. Translated, it gives CASSLDGTAETQYF.

This clonotype showed up many times. This chain uses TRBV5-1 with TRBJ2-7; TRBD2 agrees at 8 bases. CDR1 and CDR2 from the germline V gene are SGHRS and YFSETQ. Trimming removed 1 base from V and 3 bases from J; junction bases left unmatched: 3. The CDR3 contains 14 residues. As DNA, the CDR3 is TGCGCCAGCAGCTTGCGGGGGGGACTCTACGAGCAGTACTTC. Residues: CASSLRGGLYEQYF.

This clonotype was counted a few times. The chain has TRBV28 and TRBJ1-1; D remains ambiguous. This CDR3 has 15 residues. V was shortened by 5 bases and J by 1 base, with 14 bases between the two germline ends. Germline CDR1 MDHEN, CDR2 SYDVKM. The CDR3 bases are TGTGCCAGCAGTCTTTACACAAGGCAGAACACTGAAGCTTTCTTT. It translates to CASSLYTRQNTEAFF.

By sample share, this clonotype is medium-sized. The V and J genes are TRBV28 and TRBJ2-3, with 8 nucleotides matching TRBD2. The length of the CDR3 is 15 residues. J gave up 11 bases and V 5 bases, and 15 bases lay outside the gene matches. Germline V gene lookup returns CDR1 MDHEN and CDR2 SYDVKM. CDR3: CASSPTFPGLVRQYF. The CDR3, as DNA: TGTGCCAGCAGTCCCACCTTCCCGGGACTAGTCAGGCAGTATTTT.

This clonotype was seen many times. This chain joins TRBV28 and TRBJ1-4, with 11 positions matching TRBD1. Unmatched junction bases numbered 11, after V lost 5 bases and J lost 3 bases. Germline V lookup: CDR1 MDHEN, CDR2 SYDVKM. The CDR3 loop spans 18 amino acids. CDR3 residues: CASSLRDRGFVSNEKLFF. The CDR3, as DNA: TGTGCCAGCAGTCTCCGGGACAGGGGGTTTGTGTCTAATGAAAAACTGTTTTTT.

The chain links TRBV18 to TRBJ1-5, with D possibly being TRBD1 (5 bases). Between the trimmed V and J ends, which lost 4 bases and 8 bases, there was a span of 9 bases. The germline V gene encodes CDR1 KGHSH and CDR2 LQKENI. This CDR3 is built from 12 residues. The CDR3 here is CASSQGSEPQHF. The CDR3 DNA is TGTGCCAGCTCACAGGGGTCGGAGCCCCAGCATTTT.

Ten or more counts support this clonotype. J is TRBJ2-7 and V is TRBV5-1; D unresolved. There are 14 residues in the CDR3. V was shortened by 5 bases and J by 0 bases, with 12 bases between the two germline ends. CDR1 and CDR2 from the germline V gene are SGHRS and YFSETQ. This CDR3 is CASRREGSSYEQYF. The CDR3 DNA is TGCGCCAGCAGAAGGGAAGGTAGCTCCTACGAGCAGTACTTC.

This clonotype was detected many times. The chain employs TRBV12-3 or TRBV12-4 and TRBJ2-1; TRBD1 agrees at 9 bases. The CDR3 length is 15 residues. Trimming took 5 bases from V and 5 from J; bases not matched to a gene: 7. CDR3: CASSRQGEGHNEQFF. CDR3 nucleotides: TGTGCCAGCAGTCGACAGGGGGAGGGACACAATGAGCAGTTCTTC.

This clonotype came up many times. CDR3: CASSLSRTSGPANRDTGELFF. CDR3 coding DNA: TGTGCCAGCAGCTTAAGTCGGACTAGCGGGCCTGCTAATCGGGACACCGGGGAGCTGTTTTTT. The V and J genes are TRBV7-3 and TRBJ2-2; TRBD2 agrees at 11 bases. The V gene end was trimmed by 1 base and the J gene end by 3 bases; junction bases not matched to a gene: 16. The CDR3 covers 21 residues. Germline V gene lookup returns CDR1 SGHTA and CDR2 FQGTGA.

This clonotype is termed large (0.1 to 1%). The chain carries TRBV12-3 or TRBV12-4 and TRBJ2-1, with D perhaps being TRBD1 or TRBD2 (6 bases each). The CDR3 covers 15 residues. The ends were cut back, 7 bases at V and 4 bases at J, with 17 bases in the middle. CDR3 DNA: TGTGCCAGCACCTTAGGGGGACTCATATACAATGAGCAGTTCTTC. Its protein product is CASTLGGLIYNEQFF.

This clonotype showed up many times. V is TRBV11-3 and J is TRBJ2-3; 10 bases are a match to TRBD1. The CDR3 consists of 19 residues. The junction had 11 bases not matched to a gene; V was cut back by 1 base and J by 1 base. Per the germline V gene, CDR1 is SGHNT and CDR2 is YENEEA. The DNA for the CDR3 is TGTGCCAGCAGCTTAGGAGTTTACGCGGGACAGGGGCGCACAGATACGCAGTATTTT. Translating it yields CASSLGVYAGQGRTDTQYF.

This clonotype was seen ten or more times. The chain links TRBV7-9 to TRBJ2-2; tentatively, D is TRBD1 (5 bases). Trimming pared 2 bases from V and 5 bases from J, leaving 9 bases between. This CDR3 region has 14 residues. Germline V gives CDR1 SEHNR, CDR2 FQNEAQ (reference sequence). CDR3 residues: CASSLTGPTGELFF. CDR3 coding DNA: TGTGCCAGCAGCTTAACAGGACCTACCGGGGAGCTGTTTTTT.

This clonotype was counted a few times. The J gene is TRBJ1-6, the V gene TRBV4-2; D uncertain. With 0 bases removed from V and 10 bases from J, the gap between germline ends came to 7 bases. The germline gives CDR1 LGHNA, CDR2 YNFKEQ. This CDR3 has 13 residues. CDR3 residues: CASSQERESPLHF. In DNA form, the CDR3 reads TGTGCCAGCAGCCAAGAGAGGGAGTCACCCCTCCACTTT.

The rearrangement joins TRBV12-3 or TRBV12-4 to TRBJ2-5, with D hard to call. Between the trimmed V and J ends, which lost 6 bases and 5 bases, there was a span of 10 bases. CDR3 size: 12 residues. The CDR3 nucleotides read TGTGCCAGCAGCTCGGTGGTGGAGACCCAGTACTTC. It is translated as CASSSVVETQYF.

This clonotype was picked up many times. The chain carries TRBV6-2 or TRBV6-3 and TRBJ2-7, with D perhaps TRBD1 (5 bases). Trimming cost V 7 bases and J 2 bases, with 12 bases left between them. CDR1 is MNHEY, CDR2 SVGEGT, per germline. This CDR3 has 13 residues. The CDR3 protein is CASTRALPYEQYF. In DNA, the CDR3 is TGTGCCAGCACCAGGGCACTTCCCTACGAGCAGTACTTC.

V and J are TRBV2 and TRBJ2-2, with D perhaps TRBD1 or TRBD2 (6 bases each). The V end was cut by 3 bases, the J end by 4 bases, with 15 bases between. The CDR3 is 16 amino acids. From germline, CDR1 is SNHLY and CDR2 FYNNEI. CDR3 in amino acids: CASSEAGQGATGELFF. DNA for the CDR3: TGTGCCAGCAGTGAGGCGGGACAAGGGGCCACCGGGGAGCTGTTTTTT.